The 2 T cell receptor beta chains listed next were all sequenced from one sample in a study of blood T cell repertoires in COVID-19. Generated by immunoSEQ multiplex PCR, the TCRdb table keeps only in-frame clones and is missing some. Of around 170,000 clones in the sample, roughly four fifths were seen once. Sequencing was performed on peripheral blood. Receptors originate from a woman aged 65 to 85 with COVID-19, enrolled during active disease.

The chain is built from TRBV5-4 and TRBJ1-2, with TRBD1 identical over 9 bases. Germline V gene data show CDR1 as SGHNT and CDR2 as YYREEE (reference sequence). Trimming at V came to 4 bases and at J to 8 bases, leaving 12 bases not matched to a gene. This CDR3 spans 15 amino acids. CDR3 DNA: TGTGCCAGCAGCCCCGTTCCGGGACAGGGAGGAGGCTACACCTTC. It codes for CASSPVPGQGGGYTF.

This sequence joins TRBV29-1 and TRBJ2-1; 13 nucleotides agree with TRBD2. The CDR3 sequence is 14 residues long. J lost 8 bases, V lost 8 bases, and 9 bases had no gene match. Germline loops: CDR1 SQVTM, CDR2 ANQGSEA. CDR3 coding DNA: TGCAGCTTACGGACTAGCGGGAGTATCGATGAGCAGTTCTTC. Its protein is CSLRTSGSIDEQFF.